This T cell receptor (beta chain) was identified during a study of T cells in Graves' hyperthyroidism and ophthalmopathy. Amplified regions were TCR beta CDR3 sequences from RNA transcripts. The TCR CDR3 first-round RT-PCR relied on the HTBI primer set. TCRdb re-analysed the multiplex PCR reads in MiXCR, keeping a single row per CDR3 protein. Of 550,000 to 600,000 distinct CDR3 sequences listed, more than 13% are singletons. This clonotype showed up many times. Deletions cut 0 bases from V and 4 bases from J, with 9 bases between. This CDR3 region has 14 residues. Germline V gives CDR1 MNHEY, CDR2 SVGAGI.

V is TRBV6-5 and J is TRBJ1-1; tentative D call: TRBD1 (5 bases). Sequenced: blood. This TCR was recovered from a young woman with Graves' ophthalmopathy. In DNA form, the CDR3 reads TGTGCCAGCAGTTACTCGTTGGGGGTCACTGAAGCTTTCTTT. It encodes CASSYSLGVTEAFF.